This entry lists 5 T cell receptor beta chains sequenced from one sample in a study of molecular identifiers for immune sequencing clone quantification (dated 2018 in TCRdb). The library was generated by PCR. Sequencing took place on an Illumina HiSeq 4000. TCRdb reprocessing: public reads trimmed at Q25 with fastp, clones called with MiXCR, in-frame beta chains kept. Identical CDR3 protein sequences are pooled into one entry, listed with their most common genes and DNA. The sample table records approximately 500,000 distinct CDR3 sequences; about a fifth of these occur just once. The top ten hold around 0.84% of the sample. The sample taken for sequencing was naive CD8+ T cells from blood, with Jurkat cell RNA spiked in. In light of the paper, this sample's cell subset or site label describes: FACS-sorted CD8+CD4-CCR7+CD45RA+ naive T cells. The receptors stem from a human donor in good health. Some libraries in this study had Jurkat cell RNA spiked in.

This clonotype has more than one count but fewer than ten. V usage is TRBV4-3 and J usage is TRBJ2-3; the D call may be TRBD1 or TRBD2 (5 bases each). This CDR3 is 20 amino acids long. CDR1 LGHNA and CDR2 YSLEER come from the germline V gene. V dropped 4 bases and J dropped 4 bases, with 30 bases sitting between them. CDR3 nucleotides: TGCGCCAGCAGCCGATCTACCGGGACGGCTCTTTATGGTCCGTCAGATACGCAGTATTTT. The encoded protein is CASSRSTGTALYGPSDTQYF.

This clonotype was seen only a few times. The chain recombines TRBV7-6 with TRBJ2-7; D gene ambiguous. The V gene's germline CDR1 is SGHVS and CDR2 FNYEAQ. CDR3 length equals 12 residues. Trimming removed 5 bases from V and 3 bases from J, with 8 bases in between. The CDR3 loop is CASSGSDYEQYF. In DNA form, the CDR3 reads TGTGCCAGCAGCGGGTCGGACTACGAGCAGTACTTC.

The CDR3 DNA reads as TGTGCCTGGAATACAGAGAACACTGAAGCTTTCTTT. Protein product: CAWNTENTEAFF. J is TRBJ1-1 and V is TRBV30, with D hard to call. V dropped 4 bases and J dropped 1 base, with 7 bases sitting between them. From germline, CDR1 is GTSNPN and CDR2 SVGIG (reference sequence). CDR3 size: 12 residues. Combining the CDR3 with reference TRBV30 and TRBJ1-1 gives the whole variable domain SQTIHQWPATLVQPVGSPLSLECTVEGTSNPNLYWYRQAAGRGLQLLFYSVGIGQISSEVPQNLSASRPQDRQFILSSKKLLLSDSGFYLCAWNTENTEAFFGQGTRLTVV.

This clonotype has a count of ten or more. V is TRBV5-6 and J is TRBJ2-7; D is possibly TRBD2 (5 bases). The CDR3 has 15 residues. From germline, CDR1 is SGHDT and CDR2 YYEEEE. V was shortened by 3 bases and J by 3 bases, with 16 bases between the two germline ends. The CDR3 DNA is TGTGCCAGCAGCTCGAATCAACTAGTTCGCTACGAGCAGTACTTC. Protein: CASSSNQLVRYEQYF.

The chain carries TRBV14 and TRBJ2-7; TRBD1 agrees at 9 bases. Trimming at V came to 1 base and at J to 5 bases, leaving 9 bases not matched to a gene. The germline V gene encodes CDR1 SGHDN and CDR2 FVKESK. The CDR3 contains 16 residues. This CDR3 reads CASSQVQGAKADEQYF. CDR3 DNA: TGTGCCAGCAGCCAAGTACAGGGGGCTAAGGCCGACGAGCAGTACTTC. Using reference TRBV14 and TRBJ2-7 for the parts outside the CDR3, the full variable domain is EAGVTQFPSHSVIEKGQTVTLRCDPISGHDNLYWYRRVMGKEIKFLLHFVKESKQDESGMPNNRFLAERTGGTYSTLKVQPAELEDSGVYFCASSQVQGAKADEQYFGPGTRLTVT.